This T cell receptor beta chain comes out of a study of shared clonotypes between healthy human individuals. This CDR3 region has 17 residues. The J segment lost 4 bases and the V segment lost 6 bases, leaving 12 bases of the junction unmatched. Germline CDR1 and CDR2: SGHNT and YYREEE (reference sequence). Original methodology: Filtering was not the same, since immunoSEQ gave junction-only sequences without quality scores. The table came from immunoSEQ multiplex PCR; TCRdb's copy has only in-frame clones and leaves some out. V, J and clone size are taken as reported in that table, and D and trimming were inferred from the DNA itself. The table has 950,000 to 1,200,000 clones, around three quarters seen once; the top ten hold approximately 0.9%.

The sample taken for sequencing was memory CD4+ T cells from PBMCs. As for subset: CD45RA-negative fraction. The TCR originated in a man younger than 30 in good health. Some clones in this sample may be carry-over from other donors' samples. The chain is built from TRBV5-4 and TRBJ2-6, with 8 bases that match TRBD1. The CDR3 sequence: CASTSPQGATGANVLTF. The CDR3 region has the DNA TGTGCCAGCACCAGCCCCCAGGGGGCGACAGGGGCCAACGTCCTGACTTTC. The full variable domain, with the rest looked up from reference TRBV5-4 and TRBJ2-6, is ETGVTQSPTHLIKTRGQQVTLRCSSQSGHNTVSWYQQALGQGPQFIFQYYREEENGRGNFPPRFSGLQFPNYSSELNVNALELDDSALYLCASTSPQGATGANVLTFGAGSRLTVL.